The rows below give T cell receptor beta chains drawn from one sample of a study of metastatic and nonmetastatic thyroid tumors. TCRdb reprocessed the PCR reads using MiXCR. The repertoire consists of approximately 40,000 clones, with around 28% occurring once and the leading ten covering approximately 9.8%. The sequencing input was blood. The receptors here all came from a male donor with papillary thyroid cancer or a benign thyroid nodule (not recorded which). Some clones in this sample may be carry-over from other donors' samples. Each CDR3 is given with its conserved first and last residue. D genes are given only for firm matches. Rows may omit the clone size; those that give it use once, few, many or a size class.

clone_size	cdr3_length	d_call	v_call	j_call	cdr3_nt	cdr3_aa
many	11	.	TRBV13	TRBJ1-2	TGTGCCAGCAGCTTAGGGCAGGGGTGCACCTTC	CASSLGQGCTF
many	15	.	TRBV7-3	TRBJ2-5	TGTGCCAGCAGCGCTGAACTGGGACACCAAGAGACCCAGTACTTC	CASSAELGHQETQYF
many	18	TRBD2	TRBV4-1	TRBJ2-3	TGCGCCAGCAGCCCCGGGACGGTCCTCGGGAGGGGCACAGATACGCAGTATTTT	CASSPGTVLGRGTDTQYF
.	15	.	TRBV6-2/TRBV6-3	TRBJ1-2	TGTGCCAGCAGTTACTCTTCCCGAACTGGCTATGGCTACACCTTC	CASSYSSRTGYGYTF
.	16	TRBD2	TRBV28	TRBJ2-5	TGTGCCAGCAGTTTATCACTAGCGGGAGGGCGAGAGACCCAGTACTTC	CASSLSLAGGRETQYF
.	19	TRBD1	TRBV5-1	TRBJ1-3	TGCGCCAGCAGCTTGGAGGCTTCGGGGGACAGGCAAGCTGGAAACACCATATATTTT	CASSLEASGDRQAGNTIYF
few	16	.	TRBV28	TRBJ1-2	TGTGCCAGCAGTGAGGTCGGGCAGGGGACGAACTATCGCTACACCTTC	CASSEVGQGTNYRYTF
few	15	.	TRBV28	TRBJ1-2	TGTGCCAGCAGTTTAGATTTGGGCGTCAACTATGGCTACACCTTC	CASSLDLGVNYGYTF
many	12	.	TRBV7-9	TRBJ2-1	TGTGCCACTTTTCCCCCCGCCAATGAGCAGTTCTTC	CATFPPANEQFF
once	14	.	TRBV9	TRBJ1-6	TGTGCCAGCAGCGTGGGGACGTCCGTTTCACCCCTCCACTTT	CASSVGTSVSPLHF
many	14	.	TRBV3-1	TRBJ2-7	TGTGCCAGCAGCCACACAGAGGGGTCCTACGAGCAGTACTTC	CASSHTEGSYEQYF
.	14	.	TRBV7-2	TRBJ2-1	TGTGCCAGCAGCCAGGGCCAGCGGTGGAATGAGCAGTTCTTC	CASSQGQRWNEQFF
many	16	.	TRBV11-1	TRBJ2-1	TGTGCCAGCACCCCGGAGGGGGACCTGGCCTACAATGAGCAGTTCTTC	CASTPEGDLAYNEQFF
many	12	.	TRBV19	TRBJ2-2	TGTGCCAGTAGTACCGGGGCCGGGGAGCTGTTTTTT	CASSTGAGELFF
.	15	TRBD2	TRBV7-9	TRBJ2-7	TGTGCCAGCAGCCAGTCTTGCGGGGGATCGTACGAGCAGTACTTC	CASSQSCGGSYEQYF
few	14	TRBD1	TRBV6-1	TRBJ1-1	TGTGCCAGCAGTATCTGGACAGGCGCCACTGAAGCTTTCTTT	CASSIWTGATEAFF
.	14	.	TRBV20-1	TRBJ2-7	TGCAGTGCTAGAGGACCGACCCAATCCTACGAGCAGTACTTC	CSARGPTQSYEQYF
.	13	.	TRBV3-1	TRBJ2-7	TGTGCCAGCAGTCCAGACATCAGCTACGAGCAGTACTTC	CASSPDISYEQYF
.	14	.	TRBV28	TRBJ1-2	TGTGCCAGCAGCCCCCCAGGTGGCGCAGATGTCTACACCTTC	CASSPPGGADVYTF
many	15	TRBD2	TRBV7-2	TRBJ2-1	TGTGCCAGCAGCTCAGCGGGATTAGGAGCGAATGAGCAGTTCTTC	CASSSAGLGANEQFF
many	14	.	TRBV24-1	TRBJ1-5	TGTGCCACCAGTGACACCGGGATCAACAAACCCCAGCATTTT	CATSDTGINKPQHF
many	14	.	TRBV7-6	TRBJ1-6	TGTGCCAGCAGCTTAGACACAGGCGGGTCACCCCTCCACTTT	CASSLDTGGSPLHF
many	16	TRBD1	TRBV4-1	TRBJ1-2	TGCGCCAGCAGCCCTGGACAGGGACCACTCGGGTATGGCTACACCTTC	CASSPGQGPLGYGYTF
.	16	.	TRBV5-1	TRBJ2-3	TGCGCCAGCAGCTTGGCCGCAGGGATTTTCACAGATACTCAGTATTTT	CASSLAAGIFTDTQYF
.	14	TRBD1	TRBV6-1	TRBJ2-7	TGTGCCAGCAGTGAACCACAGGGGTTCTCCGAGCAGTACTTC	CASSEPQGFSEQYF
few	14	.	TRBV10-1	TRBJ2-1	TGCGCCAGAAGTGATGAGACCCTAGGCAATGAGCAGTTCTTC	CARSDETLGNEQFF
few	15	.	TRBV12-3/TRBV12-4	TRBJ1-1	TGTGCCAGCAGTTATGGGGGACCTGACAACACTGAAGCTTTCTTT	CASSYGGPDNTEAFF
.	15	TRBD1	TRBV5-1	TRBJ1-2	TGCGCCAGCAGCTTGGGGGACAGGATTAACTATGGCTACACCTTC	CASSLGDRINYGYTF
many	15	.	TRBV19	TRBJ2-2	TGTGCCAGTAACGTAGGGGCAGGGGTTGCCGGGGAGCTGTTTTTT	CASNVGAGVAGELFF
many	16	TRBD1	TRBV5-1	TRBJ2-3	TGCGCCAGCAGCGGGACAAGGGACAGGGGTTGGGATACGCAGTATTTT	CASSGTRDRGWDTQYF
few	17	TRBD2	TRBV20-1	TRBJ2-7	TGCAGTGCCCGGACTAGCGGGAGAGTGGGAGGTAACTACGAGCAGTACTTC	CSARTSGRVGGNYEQYF
many	16	.	TRBV9	TRBJ2-2	TGTGCCAGCAGCGTAGACGGGGAACCGAACACCGGGGAGCTGTTTTTT	CASSVDGEPNTGELFF
.	13	.	TRBV18	TRBJ1-2	TGTGCCAGCTCACTTTACAGAAGCTATGGCTACACCTTC	CASSLYRSYGYTF
medium-sized	13	TRBD2	TRBV28	TRBJ2-7	TGTGCCAGCCACTTAGCGGGAGGGCCCGAGCAGTACTTC	CASHLAGGPEQYF
.	11	.	TRBV12-3/TRBV12-4	TRBJ2-5	TGTGCCACCGGTTATCGCCTAGCCCAGTACTTC	CATGYRLAQYF
many	14	.	TRBV6-2/TRBV6-3	TRBJ1-2	TGTGCCAGCAGGACCGCCCAAACCCGATATGGCTACACCTTC	CASRTAQTRYGYTF
few	14	TRBD1	TRBV27	TRBJ1-5	TGTGCCAGCACCTCCGGGACAGGCAACCAGCCCCAGCATTTT	CASTSGTGNQPQHF
.	15	.	TRBV6-5	TRBJ2-3	TGTGCCAGCAGTTACTCCTCTACTGACCAGGATACGCAGTATTTT	CASSYSSTDQDTQYF
.	17	TRBD2	TRBV27	TRBJ2-1	TGTGCCAGCAGTTCCCCGTTGAGTGGGACTAATCTCAATGAGCAGTTCTTC	CASSSPLSGTNLNEQFF
medium-sized	13	TRBD1	TRBV2	TRBJ2-7	TGTGCCAGCAAGACAGGGGGTCTCTACGAGCAGTACTTC	CASKTGGLYEQYF
.	15	TRBD2	TRBV11-2	TRBJ2-1	TGTGCCAGCAGCTTGACCGGCGGGGGGTACAATGAGCAGTTCTTC	CASSLTGGGYNEQFF
many	13	.	TRBV6-1	TRBJ1-2	TGTGCCAGCACCGACAGGAGGGCATATGGCTACACCTTC	CASTDRRAYGYTF
many	13	TRBD1	TRBV10-1	TRBJ1-2	TGCGCCAGCAGTGGGCCAGGGGGATCTGGCTACACCTTC	CASSGPGGSGYTF
.	14	.	TRBV18	TRBJ2-1	TGTGCCAGCTCACCGGGAAACCTTAACAATGAGCAGTTCTTC	CASSPGNLNNEQFF
many	14	TRBD2	TRBV19	TRBJ2-2	TGTGCCAGTAGTGCTAGCGGGGCAACCGGGGAGCTGTTTTTT	CASSASGATGELFF
few	12	.	TRBV12-3/TRBV12-4	TRBJ2-7	TGTGCCAGCAGGGGGGTTTCCTACGAGCAGTACTTC	CASRGVSYEQYF
many	15	TRBD2	TRBV18	TRBJ2-2	TGTGCCAGCTCACCAGAGCGGGAGGGAACCGGGGAGCTGTTTTTT	CASSPEREGTGELFF
.	14	.	TRBV5-1	TRBJ1-2	TGCGCCAGCAGCCCGGAACAGGGAAGGAATGGCTACACCTTC	CASSPEQGRNGYTF
.	11	.	TRBV7-6	TRBJ2-5	TGTTCCAGCAGCCCTGTTGACACCCAGTACTTC	CSSSPVDTQYF
few	15	TRBD2	TRBV20-1	TRBJ2-7	TGCAGTGCTAGGGCCACCTCTAGCGGGACGTACGAGCAGTACTTC	CSARATSSGTYEQYF
.	18	TRBD1	TRBV19	TRBJ1-5	TGTGCCAGTAGTTCCATCCGGACAGGTAGATATAGCAATCAGCCCCAGCATTTT	CASSSIRTGRYSNQPQHF
many	15	.	TRBV28	TRBJ1-4	TGTGCCAGCAGTCCGCACACGGAATTTAATGAAAAACTGTTTTTT	CASSPHTEFNEKLFF
many	16	TRBD1	TRBV27	TRBJ2-2	TGTGCCAGCAGTTTTACAAGGGGGCGAGTCACCGGGGAGCTGTTTTTT	CASSFTRGRVTGELFF
many	16	.	TRBV6-1	TRBJ1-1	TGTGCCAGCAGTTATTCAAACGGACAGATGGACACTGAAGCTTTCTTT	CASSYSNGQMDTEAFF
.	12	.	TRBV7-2	TRBJ2-7	TGTGCCAGCATCTCGACTTACTACGAGCAGTACTTC	CASISTYYEQYF
.	13	TRBD1	TRBV20-1	TRBJ1-2	TGCAGTGCTTCAGACAGGGGAAGGAGTGGCTACACCTTC	CSASDRGRSGYTF
few	13	.	TRBV6-2/TRBV6-3	TRBJ1-5	TGTGCCAGCAGTTACCTGAAAAATCAGCCCCAGCATTTT	CASSYLKNQPQHF
many	15	.	TRBV6-5	TRBJ2-7	TGTGCCAGCAGTTACTCTTCGGGGCTAACCTACGAGCAGTACTTC	CASSYSSGLTYEQYF
few	14	.	TRBV27	TRBJ2-7	TGTGCCAGCAGCCCCGGGGCCGGGGCCTACGAGCAGTACTTC	CASSPGAGAYEQYF